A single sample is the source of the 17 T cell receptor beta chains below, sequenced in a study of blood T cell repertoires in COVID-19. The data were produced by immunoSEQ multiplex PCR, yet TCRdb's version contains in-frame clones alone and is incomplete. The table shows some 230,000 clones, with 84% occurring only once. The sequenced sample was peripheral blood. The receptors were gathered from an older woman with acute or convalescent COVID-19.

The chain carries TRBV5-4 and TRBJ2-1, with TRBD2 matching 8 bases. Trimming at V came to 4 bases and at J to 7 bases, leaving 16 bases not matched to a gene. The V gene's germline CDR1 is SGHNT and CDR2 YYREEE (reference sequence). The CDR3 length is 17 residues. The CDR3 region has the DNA TGTGCCAGCAGCCAGACCTCCGGGACTAGTGTGCCGAATGAGCAGTTCTTC. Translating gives CASSQTSGTSVPNEQFF.

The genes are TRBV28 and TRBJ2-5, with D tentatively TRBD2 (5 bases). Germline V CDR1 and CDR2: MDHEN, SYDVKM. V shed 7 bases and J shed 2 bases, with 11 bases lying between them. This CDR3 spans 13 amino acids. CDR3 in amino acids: CASMRDPQETQYF. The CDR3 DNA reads TGTGCCAGCATGAGGGATCCACAAGAGACCCAGTACTTC.

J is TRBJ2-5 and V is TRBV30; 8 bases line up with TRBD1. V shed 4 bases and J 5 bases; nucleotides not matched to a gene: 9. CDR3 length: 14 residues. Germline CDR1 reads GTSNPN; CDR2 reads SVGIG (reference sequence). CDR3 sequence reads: CAWTGQGARETQYF. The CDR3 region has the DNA TGTGCCTGGACGGGTCAGGGGGCAAGGGAGACCCAGTACTTC.

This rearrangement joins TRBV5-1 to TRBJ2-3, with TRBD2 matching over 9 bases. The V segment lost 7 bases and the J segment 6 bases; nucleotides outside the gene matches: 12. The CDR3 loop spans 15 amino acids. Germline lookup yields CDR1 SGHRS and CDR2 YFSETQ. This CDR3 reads CASGSRLAGLDTQYF. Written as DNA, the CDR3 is TGCGCCAGCGGGTCTAGGCTAGCGGGGTTGGATACGCAGTATTTT.

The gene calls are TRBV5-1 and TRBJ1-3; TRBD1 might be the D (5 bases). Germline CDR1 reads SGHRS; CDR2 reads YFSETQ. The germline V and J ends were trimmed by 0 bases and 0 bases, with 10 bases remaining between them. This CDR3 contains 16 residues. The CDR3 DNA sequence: TGCGCCAGCAGCTTGGGGGGACTGATCTCTGGAAACACCATATATTTT. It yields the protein CASSLGGLISGNTIYF.

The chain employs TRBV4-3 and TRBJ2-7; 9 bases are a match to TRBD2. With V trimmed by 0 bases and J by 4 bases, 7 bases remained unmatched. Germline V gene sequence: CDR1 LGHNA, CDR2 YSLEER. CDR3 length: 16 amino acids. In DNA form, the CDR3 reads TGCGCCAGCAGCCAAGATTTACGCGGGGGGGTATACGAGCAGTACTTC. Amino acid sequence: CASSQDLRGGVYEQYF.

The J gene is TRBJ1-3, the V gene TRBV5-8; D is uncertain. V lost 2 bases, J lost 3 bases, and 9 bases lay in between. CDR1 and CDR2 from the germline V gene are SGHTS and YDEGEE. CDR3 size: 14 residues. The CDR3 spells CASSFSWSGNTIYF. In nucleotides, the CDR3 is TGTGCCAGCAGCTTTAGTTGGAGTGGAAACACCATATATTTT.

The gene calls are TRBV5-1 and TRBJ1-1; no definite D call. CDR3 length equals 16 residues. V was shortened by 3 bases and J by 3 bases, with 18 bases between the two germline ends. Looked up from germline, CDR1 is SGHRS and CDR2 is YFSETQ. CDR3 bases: TGCGCCAGCAGCTCACACGAGGGCCAGCGGGACACTGAAGCTTTCTTT. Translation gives CASSSHEGQRDTEAFF. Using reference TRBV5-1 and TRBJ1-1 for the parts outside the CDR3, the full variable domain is KAGVTQTPRYLIKTRGQQVTLSCSPISGHRSVSWYQQTPGQGLQFLFEYFSETQRNKGNFPGRFSGRQFSNSRSEMNVSTLELGDSALYLCASSSHEGQRDTEAFFGQGTRLTVV.

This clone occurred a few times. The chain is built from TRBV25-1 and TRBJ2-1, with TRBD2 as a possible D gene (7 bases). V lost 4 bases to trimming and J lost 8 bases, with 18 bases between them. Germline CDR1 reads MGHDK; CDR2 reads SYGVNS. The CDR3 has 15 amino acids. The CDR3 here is CASSGGGGAPYEQFF. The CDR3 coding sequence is TGTGCCAGCAGTGGGGGAGGGGGGGCCCCCTATGAGCAGTTCTTC.

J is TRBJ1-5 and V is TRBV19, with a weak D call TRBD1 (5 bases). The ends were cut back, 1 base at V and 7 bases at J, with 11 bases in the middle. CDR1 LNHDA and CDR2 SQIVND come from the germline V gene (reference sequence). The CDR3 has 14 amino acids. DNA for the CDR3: TGTGCCAGTAGTATAGTTGTCGGGGGACAGCCCCAGCATTTT. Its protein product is CASSIVVGGQPQHF.

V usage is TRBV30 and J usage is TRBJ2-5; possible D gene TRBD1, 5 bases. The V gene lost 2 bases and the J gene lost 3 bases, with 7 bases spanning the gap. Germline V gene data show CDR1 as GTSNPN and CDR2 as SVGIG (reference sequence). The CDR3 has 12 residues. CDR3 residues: CAWSTGKETQYF. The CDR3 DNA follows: TGTGCCTGGAGTACAGGAAAAGAGACCCAGTACTTC.

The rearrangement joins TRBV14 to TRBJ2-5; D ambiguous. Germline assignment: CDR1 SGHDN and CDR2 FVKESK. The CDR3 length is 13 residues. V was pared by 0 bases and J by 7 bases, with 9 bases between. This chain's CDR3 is CASSQELTGTQYF. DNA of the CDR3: TGTGCCAGCAGCCAAGAACTCACCGGGACCCAGTACTTC.

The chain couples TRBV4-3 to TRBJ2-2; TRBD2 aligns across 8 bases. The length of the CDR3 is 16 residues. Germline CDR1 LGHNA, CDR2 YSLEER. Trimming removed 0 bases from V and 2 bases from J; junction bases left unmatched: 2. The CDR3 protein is CASSQEAGANTGELFF. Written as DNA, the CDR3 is TGCGCCAGCAGCCAAGAAGCGGGGGCCAACACCGGGGAGCTGTTTTTT.

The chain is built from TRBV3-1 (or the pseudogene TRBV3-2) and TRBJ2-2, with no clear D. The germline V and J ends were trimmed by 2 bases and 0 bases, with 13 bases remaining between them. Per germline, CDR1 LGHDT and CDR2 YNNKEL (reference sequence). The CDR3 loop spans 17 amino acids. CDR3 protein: CASSQSSTPTNTGELFF. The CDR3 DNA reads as TGTGCCAGCAGCCAATCCTCCACCCCTACGAACACCGGGGAGCTGTTTTTT.

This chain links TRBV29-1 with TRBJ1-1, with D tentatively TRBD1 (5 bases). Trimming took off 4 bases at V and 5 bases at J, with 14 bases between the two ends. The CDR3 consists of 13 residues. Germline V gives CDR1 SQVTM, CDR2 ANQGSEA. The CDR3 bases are TGCAGCGTTGCTTGGGGGGATCGGACTGAAGCTTTCTTT. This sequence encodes CSVAWGDRTEAFF.

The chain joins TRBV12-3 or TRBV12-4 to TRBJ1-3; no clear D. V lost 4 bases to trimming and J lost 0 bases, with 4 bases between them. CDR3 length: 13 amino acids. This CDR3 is CASSYSSGNTIYF. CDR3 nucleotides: TGTGCCAGCAGTTACAGCTCTGGAAACACCATATATTTT.

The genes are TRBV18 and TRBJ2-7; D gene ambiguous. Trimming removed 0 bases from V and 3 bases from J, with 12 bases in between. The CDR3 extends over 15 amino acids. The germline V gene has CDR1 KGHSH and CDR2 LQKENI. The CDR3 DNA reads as TGTGCCAGCTCACCACCGGTTTCCCAGGTCTACGAGCAGTACTTC. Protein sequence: CASSPPVSQVYEQYF.